The clone carrying this T cell receptor (beta chain) was seen more than once but under ten times. Its specificity is unknown. As for time point: persistent/refractory GD, antithyroid drugs over 5 years with positive TRAb. The TCR library was made from RNA that had been extracted from PBMCs in TRIzol. These data are taken from a study of regulatory T cells in long-lasting Graves disease. Assembly of TCR beta libraries relied on iRepertoire HTBI primers together with Arm-PCR of CDR3 regions. One entry per CDR3 protein results from TCRdb running MiXCR on the multiplex PCR reads. The table records approximately 400,000 distinct CDR3 sequences, roughly 20% of them present only once. Study-wide results and caveats: Favoring TRBV28, TRBJ1-2 and TRBJ2-5 was a feature seen in persistent disease.

Trimming cost V 5 bases and J 4 bases, with 16 bases left between them. The germline V gene has CDR1 SGHRS and CDR2 YFSETQ. The CDR3 length is 14 residues. This sequence originates from a woman in her thirties or forties with Graves disease. The V call is TRBV5-1, the J call TRBJ2-7; D is possibly TRBD1 or TRBD2 (5 bases each). The sequenced sample was peripheral blood mononuclear cells (PBMCs), obtained when the disease was refractory, from a patient treated with antithyroid drugs. The DNA for the CDR3 is TGCGCCAGCAGACCCCCGGGACCGTATTACGAGCAGTACTTC. Its translation is CASRPPGPYYEQYF.